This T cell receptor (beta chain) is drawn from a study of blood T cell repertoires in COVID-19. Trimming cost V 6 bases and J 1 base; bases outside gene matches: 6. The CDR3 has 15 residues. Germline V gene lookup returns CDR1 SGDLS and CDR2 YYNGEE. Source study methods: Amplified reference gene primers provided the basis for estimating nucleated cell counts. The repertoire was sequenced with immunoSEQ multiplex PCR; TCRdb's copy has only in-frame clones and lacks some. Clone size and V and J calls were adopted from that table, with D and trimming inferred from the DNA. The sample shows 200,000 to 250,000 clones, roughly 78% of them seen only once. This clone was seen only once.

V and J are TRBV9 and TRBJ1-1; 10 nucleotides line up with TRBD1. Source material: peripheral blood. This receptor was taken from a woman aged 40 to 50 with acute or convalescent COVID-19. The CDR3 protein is CASTLRQGANTEAFF. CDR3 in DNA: TGTGCCAGCACCCTAAGACAGGGGGCGAACACTGAAGCTTTCTTT.